A single sample gave rise to the 14 T cell receptor beta chains below, sequenced in a study of T cells in Graves' hyperthyroidism and ophthalmopathy. Researchers took RNA transcripts and amplified the TCR beta CDR3 regions from them. With the HTBI primer set, the TCR CDR3 went through a first round of RT-PCR. TCRdb used MiXCR to reprocess the multiplex PCR reads, holding one entry per CDR3 protein. The sample consists of about 720,000 distinct CDR3 sequences, roughly a sixth of them appearing once. Sequenced material: blood. These receptors all come from a woman aged 45-60 years with Graves' hyperthyroidism that later progressed to Graves' ophthalmopathy.

This clonotype has more than one count but fewer than ten. The chain is built from TRBV2 and TRBJ1-2; weak D call: TRBD1 (5 bases). Per germline, CDR1 SNHLY and CDR2 FYNNEI. CDR3 length: 15 residues. V was pared by 5 bases and J by 4 bases, with 17 bases between. The CDR3 spells CASSSRRGGPYGYTF. CDR3 nucleotides: TGTGCCAGCAGTTCCCGTCGGGGGGGACCCTATGGCTACACCTTC.

This clonotype was counted only a few times. The rearrangement joins TRBV20-1 to TRBJ1-6, with 7 bases identical to TRBD1. This CDR3 comprises 13 residues. From germline, CDR1 is DFQATT and CDR2 SNEGSKA (reference sequence). After removal of 6 bases from V and 10 bases from J, the junction contained 9 bases not matched to a gene. The CDR3 reads CSASTGDDSPLHF. The CDR3, as DNA: TGCAGTGCCAGTACAGGGGACGACTCACCCCTCCACTTT.

This clonotype was found many times. The CDR3 here is CASSERRGNTGELFF. The CDR3 coding sequence is TGTGCCAGCAGTGAACGAAGAGGGAACACCGGGGAGCTGTTTTTT. This rearrangement joins TRBV6-1 to TRBJ2-2; D unclear. V was pared by 2 bases and J by 1 base, with 8 bases between. The germline gives CDR1 MNHNS, CDR2 SASEGT. This CDR3 has 15 amino acids.

This clonotype has a handful of counts. The chain carries TRBV20-1 and TRBJ1-2, with 8 positions matching TRBD1. CDR1 is DFQATT and CDR2 is SNEGSKA in the germline V gene (reference sequence). The ends lost 3 bases at V and 4 bases at J; junction bases unmatched: 16. CDR3 length equals 17 residues. The CDR3 is CSASPTGQGVSSYGYTF. For the CDR3, the DNA is TGCAGTGCTAGCCCCACAGGACAGGGAGTTTCCTCCTATGGCTACACCTTC.

This clonotype was recorded many times. The chain's CDR3 is CASSQDGTRKYEQYF. The CDR3 region has the DNA TGTGCCAGCAGCCAAGATGGGACACGAAAATACGAGCAGTACTTC. The V call is TRBV3-1, the J call TRBJ2-7; possibly TRBD1 for D (6 bases). Per the germline V gene, CDR1 is LGHDT and CDR2 is YNNKEL (reference sequence). The CDR3 has 15 residues. The V and J ends lost 0 bases and 4 bases respectively, with 13 bases between them.

This clonotype has only a few counts. The V gene is TRBV4-1, the J gene TRBJ1-1; 9 bases are shared with TRBD1. Germline values: CDR1 MGHRA, CDR2 YSYEKL. This CDR3 is 17 amino acids long. V lost 1 base and J lost 0; bases outside the gene matches: 6. The CDR3 bases are TGCGCCAGCAGCCAAGTAATACAGGGGGCCATGAACACTGAAGCTTTCTTT. Its protein is CASSQVIQGAMNTEAFF.

This chain uses TRBV3-1 with TRBJ1-2; D perhaps matches TRBD1 (5 bases). The germline V and J ends were trimmed by 3 bases and 6 bases, with 17 bases remaining between them. Germline assignment: CDR1 LGHDT and CDR2 YNNKEL (reference sequence). The CDR3 consists of 15 residues. For the CDR3, the DNA is TGTGCCAGCAGCCAGAGCGATCAGGGAGGACATGGCTACACCTTC. It is translated as CASSQSDQGGHGYTF.

The chain carries TRBV7-8 and TRBJ1-1, with unresolved D. Trimming shortened V by 7 bases and J by 0 bases, and 9 bases separated the two germline ends. The CDR3 contains 13 residues. CDR1 is SGHVS, CDR2 FQNEAQ, per germline. CDR3 region: CASTQGLNTEAFF. The CDR3, as DNA: TGTGCCAGCACCCAAGGCTTGAACACTGAAGCTTTCTTT.

This clonotype occurred many times. The chain links TRBV20-1 to TRBJ2-3; D might be TRBD1 or TRBD2, each matching 6 bases. Germline CDR1 DFQATT, CDR2 SNEGSKA (reference sequence). The CDR3 is 16 residues long. The ends were cut back, 0 bases at V and 1 base at J, with 14 bases in the middle. CDR3 sequence reads: CSARDLLRGRTDTQYF. The CDR3 region has the DNA TGCAGTGCTAGAGATCTGCTTCGGGGGCGCACAGATACGCAGTATTTT.

This chain uses TRBV4-1 with TRBJ2-3, with a weak D call TRBD2 (6 bases). The V and J ends lost 3 bases and 1 base respectively, with 14 bases between them. The CDR3 has 16 amino acids. Germline values: CDR1 MGHRA, CDR2 YSYEKL. The CDR3, as DNA: TGCGCCAGCAGCCAGCCCCAGGGCGGGGGCACAGATACGCAGTATTTT. Translation: CASSQPQGGGTDTQYF.

In this sample, this clonotype turned up a few times. V and J are TRBV30 and TRBJ1-3, with 10 nucleotides matching TRBD1. The germline CDR1 and CDR2 sequences are GTSNPN and SVGIG (reference sequence). The CDR3 is 19 amino acids. V was clipped by 1 base and J by 0 bases; unmatched bases: 12. The CDR3: CAWSGVGTGVPSSGNTIYF. Written as DNA, the CDR3 is TGTGCCTGGAGTGGGGTTGGGACAGGGGTCCCCTCCTCTGGAAACACCATATATTTT.

This clonotype was counted at least ten times. The CDR3 spells CASRRTGAHEQYF. CDR3 nucleotides: TGTGCCAGCAGGAGGACAGGGGCCCACGAGCAGTACTTC. The chain is built from TRBV7-3 and TRBJ2-7; TRBD1 agrees at 9 bases. Germline V gene sequence: CDR1 SGHTA, CDR2 FQGTGA. V shed 6 bases and J 5 bases; nucleotides not matched to a gene: 5. The length of the CDR3 is 13 residues.

In its sample, this clonotype was seen a few times. The chain couples TRBV2 to TRBJ2-7; TRBD2 aligns across 12 bases. CDR1 SNHLY and CDR2 FYNNEI come from the germline V gene. The CDR3 is made up of 14 amino acids. J lost 0 bases, V lost 6 bases, and 0 bases had no gene match. The CDR3 protein is CASRTSGGSYEQYF. CDR3 coding DNA: TGTGCCAGCAGGACTAGCGGGGGCTCCTACGAGCAGTACTTC.

This clonotype appeared a few times. The J gene is TRBJ2-3, the V gene TRBV7-6, with TRBD2 identical over 10 bases. Trimming cost V 5 bases and J 0 bases; bases outside gene matches: 11. Germline-derived CDR1 and CDR2 are SGHVS and FNYEAQ. The CDR3 runs to 18 residues. The CDR3 is CASSQTPSGGASTDTQYF. In nucleotides, the CDR3 is TGTGCCAGCAGCCAAACTCCGAGCGGGGGGGCTAGCACAGATACGCAGTATTTT.